This T cell receptor delta chain was sequenced for a study of gamma-delta chains in newborns, infants, children. Study context: Polyclonal expansion of innate γδ T cells after birth follows microbial exposure.

TCRdb re-processed the reads using CATT. Here the sample spans approximately 3,000 delta-chain clones, 8.5% to 12% being singletons. As for this clone: Compared with germline, one end of the junction differs, possibly owing to a read error. This same CDR3 is encoded by further DNA sequences in the sample.

The germline V gene has CDR1 GEAIGNYY and CDR2 EKD. The CDR3 is made up of 21 amino acids. This chain joins TRDV2 and TRDJ3; 13 nucleotides agree with TRDD3. The receptor's source is a child who was a newborn, infant or young child, either healthy, febrile or measles-vaccinated (not recorded which). The sequencing sample was made of blood. The CDR3 DNA reads as TGTGCCTGTGACAAAGTACTGGGGGATACGCGAAGCTCCTGGGACACTCGACAGATGTTTTTC. This encodes CACDKVLGDTRSSWDTRQMFF.